This is a list of T cell receptor beta chains from one sample in a study of response to subunit inactivated influenza vaccine. TCRdb itself ran the RT-PCR reads through MiXCR, one entry per CDR3 protein. The sample has roughly 550,000 distinct CDR3 sequences, approximately 24% seen once. The same specimen was also included in a second study, on T cells expressing NK-cell markers.

The sample in question was CD4+ T cells sorted from PBMCs, obtained about 12 days after vaccination. The source of these receptors is a man over 45 who received an inactivated influenza vaccine. Each CDR3 is given with its conserved first and last residue. D genes are given only for firm matches. A clone size is listed for some rows: how often the clone was seen (once, few, many), or a class if it is expanded.

J: TRBJ2-3
V: TRBV20-1
D: TRBD2
size: -
DNA: TGCAGTGCTCCCGTCGCGGGAGTCACAGATACGCAGTATTTT
CDR3: CSAPVAGVTDTQYF

J: TRBJ1-5
V: TRBV7-9
D: TRBD1
size: many
DNA: TGTGCCAGCAGCTTAGGTGGGACAGACCTCAATCAGCCCCAGCATTTT
CDR3: CASSLGGTDLNQPQHF

J: TRBJ2-1
V: TRBV24-1
D: -
size: -
DNA: TGTGCCACCAGTGGCTCAGGGTACAATGAGCAGTTCTTC
CDR3: CATSGSGYNEQFF

J: TRBJ2-2
V: TRBV15
D: -
size: few
DNA: TGTGCCACCAGCAGAGATAAGGTAGCCGGGGAGCTGTTTTTT
CDR3: CATSRDKVAGELFF

J: TRBJ2-3
V: TRBV12-3/TRBV12-4
D: TRBD2
size: -
DNA: TGTGCCAGCAGTCCCCCGGGGAGGGGAAGGACAGATACGCAGTATTTT
CDR3: CASSPPGRGRTDTQYF

J: TRBJ2-1
V: TRBV29-1
D: TRBD2
size: many
DNA: TGCAGCGTCCGCGGGGCGGGAGTAGAATCCTACAATGAGCAGTTCTTC
CDR3: CSVRGAGVESYNEQFF

J: TRBJ2-2
V: TRBV6-2/TRBV6-3
D: -
size: -
DNA: TGTGCCAGCAATCGAAAGGGCACCGGGGAGCTGTTTTTT
CDR3: CASNRKGTGELFF

J: TRBJ1-5
V: TRBV5-1
D: -
size: -
DNA: TGCGCCAGCAGCCTACTTGGCGCCCAACAGGGACCCCATCAGCCCCAGCATTTT
CDR3: CASSLLGAQQGPHQPQHF

J: TRBJ1-5
V: TRBV4-2
D: TRBD1
size: few
DNA: TGTGCCAGCAGCCAAGTGGGACAGGGAGACAATCAGCCCCAGCATTTT
CDR3: CASSQVGQGDNQPQHF

J: TRBJ1-1
V: TRBV6-1
D: -
size: -
DNA: TGTGCCAGCAGCGACAGGACTCCCTGGGGCACTGAAGCTTTCTTT
CDR3: CASSDRTPWGTEAFF

J: TRBJ2-3
V: TRBV12-3/TRBV12-4
D: -
size: -
DNA: TGTGCCAGCATTAATTGGGGGGTCACAGATACGCAGTATTTT
CDR3: CASINWGVTDTQYF

J: TRBJ1-2
V: TRBV28
D: TRBD1
size: few
DNA: TGTGCCAGCAGGCTGGGGACAGTTGGCTACACCTTC
CDR3: CASRLGTVGYTF

J: TRBJ2-5
V: TRBV7-9
D: -
size: -
DNA: TGTGCCAGCAGCTTACACCAAGATCAAGAGACCCAGTACTTC
CDR3: CASSLHQDQETQYF

J: TRBJ1-5
V: TRBV4-3
D: -
size: few
DNA: TGCGCCAGCAGCCAAGGCAGGGGAATCCATGGTCAGCCCCAGCATTTT
CDR3: CASSQGRGIHGQPQHF

J: TRBJ2-2
V: TRBV6-6
D: -
size: -
DNA: TGTGCCAGCAGTTACACGAACACCGGGGAGCTGTTTTTT
CDR3: CASSYTNTGELFF

J: TRBJ2-5
V: TRBV6-2/TRBV6-3
D: -
size: -
DNA: TGTGCCAGCAGGTATTCCGACTGGGTAGGAGAGACCCAGTACTTC
CDR3: CASRYSDWVGETQYF

J: TRBJ2-2
V: TRBV10-3
D: TRBD2
size: -
DNA: TGTGCCATCAGTGAGTCGACTCGGGGGGGCCTCACCGGGGAGCTGTTTTTT
CDR3: CAISESTRGGLTGELFF

J: TRBJ2-5
V: TRBV20-1
D: TRBD2
size: -
DNA: TGCAGTGCTAACCCCGGGGGGGAGACCCAGTACTTC
CDR3: CSANPGGETQYF

J: TRBJ2-3
V: TRBV15
D: -
size: -
DNA: TGTGCCACCAGCAGAGAACCTCCTGGGACGCAGTATTTT
CDR3: CATSREPPGTQYF

J: TRBJ2-1
V: TRBV7-9
D: -
size: few
DNA: TGTGCCAGCAGCACCCTTAGCGGATCTTACAATGAGCAGTTCTTC
CDR3: CASSTLSGSYNEQFF

J: TRBJ1-6
V: TRBV5-1
D: TRBD1
size: -
DNA: TGCGCCAGCAGCCGCGGACAGGGATCGGATTCACCCCTCCACTTT
CDR3: CASSRGQGSDSPLHF

J: TRBJ2-3
V: TRBV20-1
D: TRBD2
size: -
DNA: TGCAGTGCTAGAAGGACTAGCGGGAGGGCAGATACGCAGTATTTT
CDR3: CSARRTSGRADTQYF

J: TRBJ1-4
V: TRBV5-1
D: -
size: few
DNA: TGCGCCAGCAGCCGACAGGCGGACAATGAAAAACTGTTTTTT
CDR3: CASSRQADNEKLFF